This T cell receptor beta chain is from a study of cytomegalovirus exposure and HLA in healthy donors. As for the study in general: Prior work identified 100 million to 130 million unique TCR beta sequences in around 170 million T cells. Points from the study as a whole: The likely origin of a cluster of highly shared sequence variants was a sequencing artifact.

As for this clone: Its antigen is unidentified.

Both 60 Vbeta primers and 13 Jbeta primers went into the PCR. Sequencing was performed with immunoSEQ multiplex PCR; in TCRdb, only in-frame clones are kept and a portion is missing. Altogether 95,000 or so clones are present, about 77% being singletons, with the ten largest covering roughly 5%. Germline loops: CDR1 SGHDN, CDR2 FVKESK. The CDR3 has 14 residues. The ends were cut back, 2 bases at V and 7 bases at J, with 14 bases in the middle. Those who donated were healthy bone marrow donors. The chain uses TRBV14 and TRBJ2-5; D gene uncertain. The sequenced material came from PBMCs. This receptor was taken from a woman in her thirties or forties in good health and CMV-seronegative. CDR3 in amino acids: CASSQSSVFGTQYF. As DNA, the CDR3 is TGTGCCAGCAGCCAAAGCTCCGTATTTGGGACCCAGTACTTC.